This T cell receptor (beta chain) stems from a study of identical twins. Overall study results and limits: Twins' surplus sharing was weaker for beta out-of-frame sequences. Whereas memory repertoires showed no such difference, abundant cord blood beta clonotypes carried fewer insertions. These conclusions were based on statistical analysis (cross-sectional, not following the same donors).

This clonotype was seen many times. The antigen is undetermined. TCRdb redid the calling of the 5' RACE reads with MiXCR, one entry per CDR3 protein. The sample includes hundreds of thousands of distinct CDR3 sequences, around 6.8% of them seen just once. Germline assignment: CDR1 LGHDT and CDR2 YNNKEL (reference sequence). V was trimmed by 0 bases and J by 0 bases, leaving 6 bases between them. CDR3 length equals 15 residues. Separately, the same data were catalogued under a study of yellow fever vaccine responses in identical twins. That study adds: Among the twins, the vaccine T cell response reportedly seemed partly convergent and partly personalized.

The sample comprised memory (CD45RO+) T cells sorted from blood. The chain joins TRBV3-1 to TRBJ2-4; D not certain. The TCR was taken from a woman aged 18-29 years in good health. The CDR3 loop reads CASSQDALAKNIQYF. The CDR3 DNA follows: TGTGCCAGCAGCCAAGATGCGTTAGCCAAAAACATTCAGTACTTC.